A few counts support the clone carrying this T cell receptor (beta chain). This table comes from immunoSEQ multiplex PCR, and its TCRdb copy is limited to in-frame clones, with some not included. The repertoire holds under 300,000 clones, roughly 87% seen once, with around 6% in the top ten. This entry belongs to a study of blood T cell repertoires in COVID-19. J gave up 4 bases and V 3 bases, and 6 bases lay outside the gene matches. The germline V gene encodes CDR1 LNHDA and CDR2 SQIVND (reference sequence). The CDR3 spans 15 residues. The V call is TRBV19, the J call TRBJ1-1, with 9 bases identical to TRBD1. The sequenced sample was PBMCs or T cells enriched from blood (not recorded which). The receptor was isolated from a woman aged 25 to 39 with acute COVID-19. DNA for the CDR3: TGTGCCAGTAGTATTCGGGACAGGGCGGCCACTGAAGCTTTCTTT. It encodes CASSIRDRAATEAFF.